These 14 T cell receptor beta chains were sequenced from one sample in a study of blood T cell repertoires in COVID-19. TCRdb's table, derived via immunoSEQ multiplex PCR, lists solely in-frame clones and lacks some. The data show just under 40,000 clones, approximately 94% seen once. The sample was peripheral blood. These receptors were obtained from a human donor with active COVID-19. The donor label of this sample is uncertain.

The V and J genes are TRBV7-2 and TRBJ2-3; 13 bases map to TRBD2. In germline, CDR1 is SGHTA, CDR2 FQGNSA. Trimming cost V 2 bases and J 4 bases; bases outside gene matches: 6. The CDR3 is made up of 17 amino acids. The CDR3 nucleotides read TGTGCCAGCAGCTTACCAACTAGCGGGGGGGACCCAGATACGCAGTATTTT. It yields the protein CASSLPTSGGDPDTQYF.

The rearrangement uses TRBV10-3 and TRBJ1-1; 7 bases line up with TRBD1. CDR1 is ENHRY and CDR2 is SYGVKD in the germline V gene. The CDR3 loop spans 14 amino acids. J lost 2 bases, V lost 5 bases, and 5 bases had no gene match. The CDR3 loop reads CAISSRGGNTEAFF. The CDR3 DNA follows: TGTGCCATCAGTTCTAGAGGGGGCAACACTGAAGCTTTCTTT.

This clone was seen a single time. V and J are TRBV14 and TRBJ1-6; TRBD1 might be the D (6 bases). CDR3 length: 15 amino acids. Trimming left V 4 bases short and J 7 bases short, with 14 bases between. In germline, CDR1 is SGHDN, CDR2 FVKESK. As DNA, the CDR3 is TGTGCCAGCAGCCGCAGACAGGCGTTAAATTCACCCCTCCACTTT. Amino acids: CASSRRQALNSPLHF.

CDR3 in DNA: TGTGCCAGTAGTACTGATATGAGCTCCTATAATTCACCCCTCCACTTT. Protein: CASSTDMSSYNSPLHF. This chain links TRBV19 with TRBJ1-6; D is unclear. This CDR3 spans 16 amino acids. V was trimmed by 4 bases and J by 0 bases, leaving 10 bases between them. CDR1 and CDR2 (germline): LNHDA, SQIVND (reference sequence).

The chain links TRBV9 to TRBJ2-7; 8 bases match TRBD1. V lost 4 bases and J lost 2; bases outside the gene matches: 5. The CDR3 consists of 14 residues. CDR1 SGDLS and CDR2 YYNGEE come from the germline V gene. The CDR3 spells CASSSGQGAYEQYF. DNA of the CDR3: TGTGCCAGCAGCTCCGGACAGGGAGCCTACGAGCAGTACTTC. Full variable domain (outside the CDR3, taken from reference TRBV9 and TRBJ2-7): DSGVTQTPKHLITATGQRVTLRCSPRSGDLSVYWYQQSLDQGLQFLIQYYNGEERAKGNILERFSAQQFPDLHSELNLSSLELGDSALYFCASSSGQGAYEQYFGPGTRLTVT.

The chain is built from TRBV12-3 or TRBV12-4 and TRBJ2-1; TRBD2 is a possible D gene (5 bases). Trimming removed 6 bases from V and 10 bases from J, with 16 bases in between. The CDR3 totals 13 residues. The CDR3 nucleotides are TGTGCCAGCAGGGCATACGATGCGGGCGAGCAGTTCTTC. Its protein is CASRAYDAGEQFF.

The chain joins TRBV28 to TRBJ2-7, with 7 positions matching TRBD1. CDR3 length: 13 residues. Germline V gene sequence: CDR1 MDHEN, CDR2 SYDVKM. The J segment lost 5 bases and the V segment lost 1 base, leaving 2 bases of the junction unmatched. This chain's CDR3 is CASSLSTGNEQYF. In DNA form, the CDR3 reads TGTGCCAGCAGTTTATCGACAGGGAACGAGCAGTACTTC.

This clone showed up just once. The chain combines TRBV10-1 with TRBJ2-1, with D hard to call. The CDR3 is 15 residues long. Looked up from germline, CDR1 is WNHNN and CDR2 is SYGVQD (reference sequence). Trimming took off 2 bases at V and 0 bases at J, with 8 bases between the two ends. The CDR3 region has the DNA TGCGCCAGCAGTGAGGACACCGGCTCCTACAATGAGCAGTTCTTC. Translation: CASSEDTGSYNEQFF.

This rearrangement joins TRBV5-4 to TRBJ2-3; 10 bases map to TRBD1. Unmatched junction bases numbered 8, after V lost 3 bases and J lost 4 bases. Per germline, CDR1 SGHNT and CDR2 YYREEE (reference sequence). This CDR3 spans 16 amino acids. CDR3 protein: CASSSTGGPRADTQYF. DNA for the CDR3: TGTGCCAGCAGCTCGACAGGGGGCCCTAGGGCAGATACGCAGTATTTT.

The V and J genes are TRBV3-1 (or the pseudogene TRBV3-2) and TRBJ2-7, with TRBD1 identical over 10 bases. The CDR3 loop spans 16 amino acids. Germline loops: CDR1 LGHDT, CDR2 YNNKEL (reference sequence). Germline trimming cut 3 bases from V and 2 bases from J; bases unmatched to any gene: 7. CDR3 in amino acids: CASSQTGGGLAYEQYF. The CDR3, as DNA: TGTGCCAGCAGCCAGACAGGGGGCGGTTTGGCCTACGAGCAGTACTTC.

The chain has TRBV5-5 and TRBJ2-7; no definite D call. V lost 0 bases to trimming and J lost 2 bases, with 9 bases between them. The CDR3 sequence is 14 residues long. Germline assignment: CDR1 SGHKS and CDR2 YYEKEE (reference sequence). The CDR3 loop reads CASSLGSGTYEQYF. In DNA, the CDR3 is TGTGCCAGCAGCTTGGGCTCAGGAACCTACGAGCAGTACTTC. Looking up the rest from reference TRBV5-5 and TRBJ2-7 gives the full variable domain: DAGVTQSPTHLIKTRGQQVTLRCSPISGHKSVSWYQQVLGQGPQFIFQYYEKEERGRGNFPDRFSARQFPNYSSELNVNALLLGDSALYLCASSLGSGTYEQYFGPGTRLTVT.

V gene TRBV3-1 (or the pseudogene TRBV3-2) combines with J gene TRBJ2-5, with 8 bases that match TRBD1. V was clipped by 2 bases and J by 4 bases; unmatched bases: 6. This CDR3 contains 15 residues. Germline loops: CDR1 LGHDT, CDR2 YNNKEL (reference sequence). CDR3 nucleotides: TGTGCCAGCAGCCAACCCGGACAGGGCCGAGAGACCCAGTACTTC. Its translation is CASSQPGQGRETQYF.

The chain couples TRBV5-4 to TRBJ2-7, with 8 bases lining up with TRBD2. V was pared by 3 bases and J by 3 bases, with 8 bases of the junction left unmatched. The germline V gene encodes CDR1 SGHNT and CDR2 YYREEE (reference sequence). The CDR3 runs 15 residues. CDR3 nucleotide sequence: TGTGCCAGCAGCTACGGAAATAGCGGGGTCTACGAGCAGTACTTC. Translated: CASSYGNSGVYEQYF.

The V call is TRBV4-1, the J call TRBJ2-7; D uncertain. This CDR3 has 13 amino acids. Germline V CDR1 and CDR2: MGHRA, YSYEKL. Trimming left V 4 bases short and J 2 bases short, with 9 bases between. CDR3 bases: TGCGCCAGCAGCCTGGCGGCGACCTACGAGCAGTACTTC. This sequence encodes CASSLAATYEQYF.